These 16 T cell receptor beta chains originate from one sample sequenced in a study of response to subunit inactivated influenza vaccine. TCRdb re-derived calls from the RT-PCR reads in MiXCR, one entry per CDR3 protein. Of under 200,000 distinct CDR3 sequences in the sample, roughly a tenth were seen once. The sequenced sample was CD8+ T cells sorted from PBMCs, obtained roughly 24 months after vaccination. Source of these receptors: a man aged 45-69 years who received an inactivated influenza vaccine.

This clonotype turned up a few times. DNA for the CDR3: TGTGCCAGCAGCTTGGGACAGGGGAGCCTTGAAGCTTTCTTT. Protein sequence: CASSLGQGSLEAFF. The gene calls are TRBV5-8 and TRBJ1-1, with TRBD1 identical over 8 bases. J lost 7 bases, V lost 0 bases, and 5 bases had no gene match. This CDR3 is 14 amino acids long. In germline, CDR1 is SGHTS, CDR2 YDEGEE.

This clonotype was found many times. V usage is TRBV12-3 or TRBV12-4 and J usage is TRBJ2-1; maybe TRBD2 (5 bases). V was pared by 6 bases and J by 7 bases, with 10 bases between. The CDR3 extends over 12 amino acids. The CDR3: CASSNSVNEQFF. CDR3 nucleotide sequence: TGTGCCAGCAGCAATAGCGTAAATGAGCAGTTCTTC.

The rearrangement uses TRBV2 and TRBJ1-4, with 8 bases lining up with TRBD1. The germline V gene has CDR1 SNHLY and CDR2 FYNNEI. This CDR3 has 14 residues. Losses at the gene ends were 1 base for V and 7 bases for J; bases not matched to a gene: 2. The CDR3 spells CASSEGTGIEKLFF. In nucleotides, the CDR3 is TGTGCCAGCAGTGAAGGGACAGGGATTGAAAAACTGTTTTTT.

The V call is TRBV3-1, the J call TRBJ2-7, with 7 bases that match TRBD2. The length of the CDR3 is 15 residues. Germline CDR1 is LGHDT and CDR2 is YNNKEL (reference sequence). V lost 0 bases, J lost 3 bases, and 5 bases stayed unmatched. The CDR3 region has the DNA TGTGCCAGCAGCCAAGATCCGGGAGGACGCTACGAGCAGTACTTC. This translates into CASSQDPGGRYEQYF.

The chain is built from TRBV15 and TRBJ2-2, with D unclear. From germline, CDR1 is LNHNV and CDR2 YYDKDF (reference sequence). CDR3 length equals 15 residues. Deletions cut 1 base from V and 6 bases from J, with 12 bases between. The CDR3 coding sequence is TGTGCCACCAGCAGAGGGGCGTATGAGGCCGGGGAGCTGTTTTTT. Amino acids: CATSRGAYEAGELFF.

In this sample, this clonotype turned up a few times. For the CDR3, the DNA is TGTGCCAGCAGCTTAGTAACTACCATAGCAGAGGATGAGCAGTTCTTC. It yields the protein CASSLVTTIAEDEQFF. V is TRBV7-2 and J is TRBJ2-1; no reliable D call. This CDR3 spans 16 amino acids. Trimming removed 1 base at V and 8 bases at J, with 18 bases between. Germline V gene sequence: CDR1 SGHTA, CDR2 FQGNSA.

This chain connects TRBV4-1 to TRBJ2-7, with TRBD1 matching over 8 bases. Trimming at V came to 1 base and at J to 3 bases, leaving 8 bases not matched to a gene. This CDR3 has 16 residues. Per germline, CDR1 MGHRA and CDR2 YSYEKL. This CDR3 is CASSQAPGTGYYEQYF. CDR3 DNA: TGCGCCAGCAGCCAAGCGCCCGGGACAGGATACTACGAGCAGTACTTC.

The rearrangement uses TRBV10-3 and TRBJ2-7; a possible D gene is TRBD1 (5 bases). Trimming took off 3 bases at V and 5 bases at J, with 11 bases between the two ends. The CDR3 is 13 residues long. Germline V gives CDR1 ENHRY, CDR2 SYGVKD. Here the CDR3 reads CAISETGGHEQYF. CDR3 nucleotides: TGTGCCATCAGTGAAACAGGCGGCCACGAGCAGTACTTC.

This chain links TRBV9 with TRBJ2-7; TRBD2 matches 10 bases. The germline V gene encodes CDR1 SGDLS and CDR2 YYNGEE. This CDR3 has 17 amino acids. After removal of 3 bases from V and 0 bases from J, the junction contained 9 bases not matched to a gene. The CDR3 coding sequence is TGTGCCAGCAGCGCCCAAGGGAGCGGGAGGGCCTCCTACGAGCAGTACTTC. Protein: CASSAQGSGRASYEQYF.

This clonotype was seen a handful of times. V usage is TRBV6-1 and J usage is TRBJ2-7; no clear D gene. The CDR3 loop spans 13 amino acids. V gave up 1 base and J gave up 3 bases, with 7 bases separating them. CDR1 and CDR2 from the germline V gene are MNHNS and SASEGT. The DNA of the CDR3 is TGTGCCAGCAGTGAAGGCAGATACTACGAGCAGTACTTC. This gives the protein CASSEGRYYEQYF.

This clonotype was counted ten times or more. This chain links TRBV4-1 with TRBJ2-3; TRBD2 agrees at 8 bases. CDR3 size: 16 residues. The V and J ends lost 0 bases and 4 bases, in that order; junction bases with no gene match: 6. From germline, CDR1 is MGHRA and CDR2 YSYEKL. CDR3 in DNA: TGCGCCAGCAGCCAAGACTCGGGAGGGGACCCAGATACGCAGTATTTT. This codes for CASSQDSGGDPDTQYF.

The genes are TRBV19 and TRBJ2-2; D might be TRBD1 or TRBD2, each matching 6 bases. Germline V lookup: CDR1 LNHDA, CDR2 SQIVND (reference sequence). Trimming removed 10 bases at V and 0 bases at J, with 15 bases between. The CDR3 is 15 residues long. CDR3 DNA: TGTGCCACCTCAATGGAGGGGGCGAACACCGGGGAGCTGTTTTTT. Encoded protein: CATSMEGANTGELFF.

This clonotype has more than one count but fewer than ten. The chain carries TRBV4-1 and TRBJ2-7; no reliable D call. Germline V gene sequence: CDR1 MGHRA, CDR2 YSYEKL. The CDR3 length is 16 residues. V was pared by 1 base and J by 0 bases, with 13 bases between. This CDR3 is CASSQVVAAVSYEQYF. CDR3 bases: TGCGCCAGCAGCCAAGTAGTGGCCGCCGTCTCCTACGAGCAGTACTTC.

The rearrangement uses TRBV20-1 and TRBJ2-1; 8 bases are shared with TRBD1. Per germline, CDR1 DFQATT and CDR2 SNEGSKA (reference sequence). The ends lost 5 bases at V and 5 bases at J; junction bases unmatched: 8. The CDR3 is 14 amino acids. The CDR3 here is CSAQTGASNNEQFF. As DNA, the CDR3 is TGCAGTGCTCAGACAGGGGCGAGTAACAATGAGCAGTTCTTC.

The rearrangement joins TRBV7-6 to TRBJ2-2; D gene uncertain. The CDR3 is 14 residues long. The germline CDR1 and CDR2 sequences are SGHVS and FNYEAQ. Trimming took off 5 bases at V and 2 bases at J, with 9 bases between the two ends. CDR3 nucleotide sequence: TGTGCCAGCAGCCCGACCCCCAACACCGGGGAGCTGTTTTTT. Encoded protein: CASSPTPNTGELFF.

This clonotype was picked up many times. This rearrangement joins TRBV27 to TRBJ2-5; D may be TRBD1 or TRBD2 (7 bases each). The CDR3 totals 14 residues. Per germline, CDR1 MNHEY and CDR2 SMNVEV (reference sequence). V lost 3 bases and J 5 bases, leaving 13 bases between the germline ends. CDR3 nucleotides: TGTGCCAGCAGTTTTCAGGGGGGGGGCGAGACCCAGTACTTC. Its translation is CASSFQGGGETQYF.